What follows describes a single TCR beta chain. This receptor's antigen is unknown. Base qualities are missing; no much larger clone stands one base away. The intended sense of this specimen's time point label: baseline before first vaccination. Vaccinee samples came from UK trials COV001 and COV002, including a single-blind randomized controlled phase 2/3 trial of AZD1222 (ChAdOx1 nCoV-19) in healthy adults. For TCRbeta chain sequencing, PBMC samples from trial participants were taken at day 0 and at day 28 after the second dose. This sample is part of a study of T cell responses to AZD1222 COVID-19 vaccine (dated by TCRdb to the early 2020s). Context from the whole study: AZD1222 recipients given second doses at about 4 weeks or at about 12 weeks were pooled, since spike-specific TCR depth and breadth were not found to differ between the two schedules. Enrollment into the trials was organized by age into subgroups of 18-55, 56-69 and 70-plus years, and those subgroups contained about 160, 30 and 59 TCR-sequenced participants, respectively. A total of over 230 trial participants underwent TCR sequencing, of whom some 200 had received two doses of AZD1222 and roughly 26 had received two doses of the MenACWY control vaccine. Findings and caveats that apply to the study as a whole: Because no day 14 peak-response samples were available, repertoires were characterized only after the peak T cell response. The vaccine-associated CD4 TCRs covered the entire spike protein, and the dominant responses fell in regions 160-218 and 743-854. After two AZD1222 doses, both the breadth and the depth of spike-specific TCRs were significantly higher than at day 0 and than in MenACWY recipients. Reportedly, almost half of the unique spike-specific TCRs recognized epitopes lying outside the regions that are mutated in the B.1.351 and B.1.1.7 variants. Conclusions about previously exposed vaccinees are limited because only a handful of AZD1222 recipients were SARS-CoV-2 seropositive at baseline. Participants were mostly white British, with more females than males. The authors suggested clonal diversity may have been underestimated. In the small 56-69-year group, the increase in depth fell short of significance, most likely because of low power.

The CDR3 regions of human TCRbeta chains were analyzed by immunosequencing. In the original analysis: TCRs in the repertoires were compared against a reference library of SARS-CoV-2-specific TCRs that had been generated with the MIRA antigen-specificity platform. Breadth was defined as the fraction of unique TCRs that were SARS-CoV-2-associated. Depth was defined as the fraction of total T cells that were SARS-CoV-2-associated. Using the MIRA data, each spike-specific TCR was mapped to the spike region that the TCR reacts to and placed in a CD4 or CD8 class. Log10-transformed breadth and depth values were compared by one-way ANOVA with Sidak's multiple comparisons tests. The source is immuneACCESS, and TCRdb retained only in-frame sequences with V and J called. Part of the clones is not carried over; for the studies checked, unresolved V genes explain less than half of this, and the remainder is unexplained. V and J calls and clone size are as listed in that table; D and trimming were resolved from the DNA. The sample includes 150,000 to 200,000 clones, with approximately 89% observed a single time. Approximately 4% of the sample is taken by the ten largest.

The CDR3 measures 16 amino acids from cysteine to phenylalanine. Of all the DNA, just the CDR3 is kept, 48 bases in frame from base 1. V is reduced by 0 bases and J by 3 bases, leaving a spacing of 15 bases between them. CDR1 and CDR2 are drawn from the germline V gene: SGDLS, YYNGEE. The material sequenced was peripheral blood, taken on day 0 of AZD1222 vaccination. The receptor chain draws on TRBV9 and TRBJ1-2; the D gene cannot be resolved reliably. This clonotype was obtained from an adult in good health. This receptor carries the CDR3 CASSVGSLGVDYGYTF. The DNA sequence follows: TGTGCCAGCAGCGTAGGGTCCCTCGGGGTAGACTATGGCTACACCTTC.